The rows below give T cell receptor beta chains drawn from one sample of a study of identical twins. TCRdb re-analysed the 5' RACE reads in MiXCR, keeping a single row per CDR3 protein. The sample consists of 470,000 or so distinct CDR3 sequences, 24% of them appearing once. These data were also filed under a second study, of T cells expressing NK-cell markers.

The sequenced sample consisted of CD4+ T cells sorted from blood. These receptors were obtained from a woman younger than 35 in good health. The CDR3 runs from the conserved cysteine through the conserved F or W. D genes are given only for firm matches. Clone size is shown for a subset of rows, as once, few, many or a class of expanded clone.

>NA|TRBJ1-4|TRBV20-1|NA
TGCAGTGCCTGGGGAGCTAATGAAAAACTGTTTTTT
CSAWGANEKLFF
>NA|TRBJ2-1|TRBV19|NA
TGTGCCAGTAGTGGGGCAGAGGGGAATTCCTACAATGAGCAGTTCTTC
CASSGAEGNSYNEQFF
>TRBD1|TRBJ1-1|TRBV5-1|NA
TGCGCCAGCAGCTTGCTCCACAGGGGTGTCACTGAAGCTTTCTTT
CASSLLHRGVTEAFF
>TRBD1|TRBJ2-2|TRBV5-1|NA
TGCGCCAGCAGCCCCCGGACAGGGCCTAACACCGGGGAGCTGTTTTTT
CASSPRTGPNTGELFF
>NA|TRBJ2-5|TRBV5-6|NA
TGTGCCAGCAGCTTGACCGGCTTATACCAAGAGACCCAGTACTTC
CASSLTGLYQETQYF
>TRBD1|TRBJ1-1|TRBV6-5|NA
TGTGCCAGCAGTTACTGGGACAGGCGGACTGAAGCTTTCTTT
CASSYWDRRTEAFF
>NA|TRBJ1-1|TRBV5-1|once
TGCGCCAGCAGCTCCATGGGAATGAACACTGAAGCTTTCTTT
CASSSMGMNTEAFF
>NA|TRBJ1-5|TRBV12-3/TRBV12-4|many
TGTGCCAGCAGCTCGCAGGGTTTAAGCAATCAGCCCCAGCATTTT
CASSSQGLSNQPQHF
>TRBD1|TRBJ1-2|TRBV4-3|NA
TGCGCCAGCAGCCAGATTCCGGGACAGGCCAACTATGGCTACACCTTC
CASSQIPGQANYGYTF
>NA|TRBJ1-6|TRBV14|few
TGTGCCAGCAGCCCCTTCTGGCAGTCACCCCTCCACTTT
CASSPFWQSPLHF
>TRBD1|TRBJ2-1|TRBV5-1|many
TGCGCCAGCAGCTGGACAGGGAGCTCCTACAATGAGCAGTTCTTC
CASSWTGSSYNEQFF
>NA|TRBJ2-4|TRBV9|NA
TGTGCCAGCAGCCCCAGGTTGGCGCAGGGGTCCACCCAGACCAAAAACATTCAGTACTTC
CASSPRLAQGSTQTKNIQYF
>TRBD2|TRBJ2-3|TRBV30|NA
TGTGCCTGGAGTGTACCGGGAGGGCGTGATACGCAGTATTTT
CAWSVPGGRDTQYF
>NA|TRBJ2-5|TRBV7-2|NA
TGTGCCAGCAGCTTAGATCGGGGTCCCGGAGAGACCCAGTACTTC
CASSLDRGPGETQYF
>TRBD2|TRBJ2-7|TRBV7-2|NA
TGTGCCAGCAGCCGTCCCGGGACTAACGAGCAGTACTTC
CASSRPGTNEQYF
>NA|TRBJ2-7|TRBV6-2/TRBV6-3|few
TGTGCCAGCAGTTATCCGGGGGCTCTGGCCTACGAGCAGTACTTC
CASSYPGALAYEQYF
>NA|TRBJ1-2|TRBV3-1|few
TGTGCCAGCAGCCAATCCTATGGCTACACCTTC
CASSQSYGYTF